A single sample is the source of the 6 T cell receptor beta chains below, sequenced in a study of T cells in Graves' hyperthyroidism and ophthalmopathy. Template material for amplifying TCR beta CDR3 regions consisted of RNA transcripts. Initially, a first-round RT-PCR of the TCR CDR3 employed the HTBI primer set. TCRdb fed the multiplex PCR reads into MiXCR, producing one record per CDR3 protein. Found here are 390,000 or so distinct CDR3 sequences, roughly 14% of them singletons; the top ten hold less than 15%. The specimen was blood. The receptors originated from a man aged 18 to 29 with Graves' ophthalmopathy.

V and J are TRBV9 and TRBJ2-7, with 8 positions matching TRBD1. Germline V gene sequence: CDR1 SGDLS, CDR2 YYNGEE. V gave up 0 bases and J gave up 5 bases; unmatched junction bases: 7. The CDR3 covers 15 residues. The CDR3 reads CASSVGRGTGDEQYF. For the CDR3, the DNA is TGTGCCAGCAGCGTAGGGAGGGGGACAGGAGACGAGCAGTACTTC.

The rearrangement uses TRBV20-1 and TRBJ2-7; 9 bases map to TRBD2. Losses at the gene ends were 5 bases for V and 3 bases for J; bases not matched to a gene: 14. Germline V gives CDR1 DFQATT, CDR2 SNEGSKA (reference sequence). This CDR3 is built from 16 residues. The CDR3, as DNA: TGCAGTGCTCTTGGGGTTAGCGGGAGTTACATCTACGAGCAGTACTTC. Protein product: CSALGVSGSYIYEQYF.

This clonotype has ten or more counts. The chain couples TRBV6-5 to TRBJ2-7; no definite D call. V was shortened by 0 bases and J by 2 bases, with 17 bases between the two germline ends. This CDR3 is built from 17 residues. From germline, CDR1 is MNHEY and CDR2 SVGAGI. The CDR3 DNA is TGTGCCAGCAGTTACTCGAAGACGGCCCCTCGAACCTACGAGCAGTACTTC. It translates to CASSYSKTAPRTYEQYF.

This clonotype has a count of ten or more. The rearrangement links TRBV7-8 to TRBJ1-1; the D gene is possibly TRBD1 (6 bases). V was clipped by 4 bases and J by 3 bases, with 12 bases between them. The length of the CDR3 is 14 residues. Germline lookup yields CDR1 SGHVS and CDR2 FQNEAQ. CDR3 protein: CASSSPHRDTEAFF. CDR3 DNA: TGTGCCAGCAGCTCCCCTCACAGGGACACTGAAGCTTTCTTT.

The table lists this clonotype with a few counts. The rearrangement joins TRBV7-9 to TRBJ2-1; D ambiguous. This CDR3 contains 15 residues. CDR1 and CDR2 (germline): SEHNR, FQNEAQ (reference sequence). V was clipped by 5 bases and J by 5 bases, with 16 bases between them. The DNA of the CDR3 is TGTGCCAGCAGCATAGGAGCTAGTCTGAACAATGAGCAGTTCTTC. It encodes CASSIGASLNNEQFF.

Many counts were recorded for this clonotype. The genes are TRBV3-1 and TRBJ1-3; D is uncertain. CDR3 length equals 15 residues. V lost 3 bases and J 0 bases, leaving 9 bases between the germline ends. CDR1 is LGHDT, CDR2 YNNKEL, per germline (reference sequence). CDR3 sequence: CASSHTSSSGNTIYF. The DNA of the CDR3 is TGTGCCAGCAGCCACACATCGAGCTCTGGAAACACCATATATTTT.